These 5 T cell receptor beta chains share one sample of origin, sequenced in a study of T cells in Graves' hyperthyroidism and ophthalmopathy. Amplification of TCR beta CDR3 regions was performed using RNA transcripts as template. An initial round of RT-PCR targeting the TCR CDR3 relied on the HTBI primer set. MiXCR, applied by TCRdb to the multiplex PCR reads, yields one record per CDR3 protein. The table shows about 480,000 distinct CDR3 sequences, with approximately 15% occurring only once. Sequenced: blood. The origin of the receptors is a woman between 18 and 29 years old with Graves' hyperthyroidism.

This clonotype was detected ten times or more. The genes are TRBV27 and TRBJ1-2; D not resolved. CDR3 length: 14 amino acids. V was trimmed by 6 bases and J by 4 bases, leaving 15 bases between them. Germline V gene lookup returns CDR1 MNHEY and CDR2 SMNVEV (reference sequence). The CDR3: CASSWTPTSYGYTF. The CDR3 bases are TGTGCCAGCAGCTGGACCCCGACGAGCTATGGCTACACCTTC.

The V gene is TRBV19, the J gene TRBJ1-2; 8 positions agree with TRBD1. V dropped 6 bases and J dropped 5; count of bases not matched to a gene: 11. CDR1 is LNHDA, CDR2 SQIVND, per germline (reference sequence). The CDR3 consists of 15 residues. The CDR3 spells CASRGQEPATYGYTF. The CDR3 DNA sequence: TGTGCCAGTAGGGGACAGGAGCCCGCAACTTATGGCTACACCTTC.

This clonotype was recorded a few times. The V call is TRBV9, the J call TRBJ2-5; the D gene is possibly TRBD2 (6 bases). This CDR3 is 14 amino acids long. In germline, CDR1 is SGDLS, CDR2 YYNGEE. Trimming cost V 4 bases and J 1 base, with 11 bases left between them. CDR3 nucleotide sequence: TGTGCCAGCAGCTCAGGGACTCGCCAAGAGACCCAGTACTTC. Residues: CASSSGTRQETQYF.

This clonotype was recorded a few times. V and J are TRBV14 and TRBJ1-2; D call uncertain. Germline-derived CDR1 and CDR2 are SGHDN and FVKESK. Trimming cost V 6 bases and J 6 bases, with 17 bases left between them. This CDR3 spans 14 amino acids. CDR3 nucleotides: TGTGCCAGCAGGGGTGGAGGGAGAAGTGATGGCTACACCTTC. This sequence encodes CASRGGGRSDGYTF.

The table lists this clonotype with many counts. The chain combines TRBV19 with TRBJ2-5; 9 nucleotides agree with TRBD2. Trimming took 7 bases from V and 4 from J; bases not matched to a gene: 10. The CDR3 length is 15 residues. CDR1 and CDR2 (germline): LNHDA, SQIVND (reference sequence). The CDR3 bases are TGTGCCAGTACGAGGGTTAGCGGGAGTTCAGAGACCCAGTACTTC. It codes for CASTRVSGSSETQYF.